This is a list of T cell receptor beta chains from one sample in a study of identifying expanded T cells in peripheral blood. Generated by immunoSEQ multiplex PCR, the TCRdb table keeps only in-frame clones and is missing some. The table includes roughly 82,000 clones, roughly 86% detected once. Sample: blood. The receptors originated from a person aged 18 to 75 in good health. Each CDR3 is given with its conserved first and last residue. Clone size is shown for a subset of rows, as once, few, many or a class of expanded clone.

TRBV7-2,.,CASSTRGAGAARNTQYF
TRBV9,.,CASSVVANSYEQYF
TRBV6-5,.,CASSTLVQPYEQYF
TRBV7-3,.,CASSLRLAGVSEQFF
TRBV6-6,.,CASSYEGLSGYTF
TRBV6-5,.,CASSYSHPSSYEQYF
TRBV2,.,CASSVAGVQYF
TRBV5-1,once,CASSLATGLSGNTIYF
TRBV11-2,.,CASSLGLGSYTEAFF
TRBV7-2,.,CASSLEPGLAIETQYF
TRBV7-2,once,CASSLESHTQYF
TRBV27,.,CASSLAGVGNYEQYF
TRBV29-1,.,CSVEVEGTGANVLTF
TRBV19,.,CASSIVSSINYGYTF
TRBV6-5,.,CASSLDPTNTGELFF
TRBV5-6,once,CASSRQSSYEQYF
TRBV4-3,.,CASSQDPRGGNTGELFF
TRBV15,once,CATSTMENRAYEQYF
TRBV11-2,.,CASSSELEQYF
TRBV30,few,CAWAGVPGGYTF
TRBV9,.,CASRPGASTGELFF
TRBV19,.,CASSTSPGLEQYF
TRBV7-9,once,CASSLAGTANYGYTF
TRBV6-6,few,CASSLLGTDTYEQYF
TRBV4-2,.,CASSQVSDGQQYF
TRBV7-2,once,CASRIDQGINQPQHF
TRBV11-2,.,CASSLGGSSNEQFF
TRBV6-6,.,CASTGKGYEQFF
TRBV5-1,.,CASSGGTSGLYEQYF
TRBV11-2,.,CASSFFRGRSSYEQYF
TRBV7-2,.,CASSLGLAGVDEQFF
TRBV5-5,.,CASSLPGGRETQYF
TRBV7-9,once,CASSERGWETQYF
TRBV5-1,.,CASSLEPQVLTQYF
TRBV5-1,.,CASSSRDRGPGANVLTF
TRBV4-2,.,CASSESGQPQETQYF
TRBV4-1,.,CASSPLGGQPQHF
TRBV30,.,CAWSVLFELAENNEQFF
TRBV7-2,.,CASSPQGQGLNQPQHF
TRBV10-3,.,CAILGAGQETQYF
TRBV28,.,CASSPREGWVGTEAFF
TRBV29-1,.,CSVDGGRAYEQYF
TRBV28,.,CASTPRGQGDNQPQHF
TRBV30,.,CAWRLGRANEQFF
TRBV6-6,.,CASSSLAGTSNEQYF
TRBV18,few,CASSPRQSNEKLFF
TRBV11-2,.,CASSLRAAQWSYEQYF
TRBV10-3,.,CAISEPRQGTDTQYF
TRBV19,once,CASSFDREAYGYTF
TRBV11-1,.,CASSRDLVEAQYF